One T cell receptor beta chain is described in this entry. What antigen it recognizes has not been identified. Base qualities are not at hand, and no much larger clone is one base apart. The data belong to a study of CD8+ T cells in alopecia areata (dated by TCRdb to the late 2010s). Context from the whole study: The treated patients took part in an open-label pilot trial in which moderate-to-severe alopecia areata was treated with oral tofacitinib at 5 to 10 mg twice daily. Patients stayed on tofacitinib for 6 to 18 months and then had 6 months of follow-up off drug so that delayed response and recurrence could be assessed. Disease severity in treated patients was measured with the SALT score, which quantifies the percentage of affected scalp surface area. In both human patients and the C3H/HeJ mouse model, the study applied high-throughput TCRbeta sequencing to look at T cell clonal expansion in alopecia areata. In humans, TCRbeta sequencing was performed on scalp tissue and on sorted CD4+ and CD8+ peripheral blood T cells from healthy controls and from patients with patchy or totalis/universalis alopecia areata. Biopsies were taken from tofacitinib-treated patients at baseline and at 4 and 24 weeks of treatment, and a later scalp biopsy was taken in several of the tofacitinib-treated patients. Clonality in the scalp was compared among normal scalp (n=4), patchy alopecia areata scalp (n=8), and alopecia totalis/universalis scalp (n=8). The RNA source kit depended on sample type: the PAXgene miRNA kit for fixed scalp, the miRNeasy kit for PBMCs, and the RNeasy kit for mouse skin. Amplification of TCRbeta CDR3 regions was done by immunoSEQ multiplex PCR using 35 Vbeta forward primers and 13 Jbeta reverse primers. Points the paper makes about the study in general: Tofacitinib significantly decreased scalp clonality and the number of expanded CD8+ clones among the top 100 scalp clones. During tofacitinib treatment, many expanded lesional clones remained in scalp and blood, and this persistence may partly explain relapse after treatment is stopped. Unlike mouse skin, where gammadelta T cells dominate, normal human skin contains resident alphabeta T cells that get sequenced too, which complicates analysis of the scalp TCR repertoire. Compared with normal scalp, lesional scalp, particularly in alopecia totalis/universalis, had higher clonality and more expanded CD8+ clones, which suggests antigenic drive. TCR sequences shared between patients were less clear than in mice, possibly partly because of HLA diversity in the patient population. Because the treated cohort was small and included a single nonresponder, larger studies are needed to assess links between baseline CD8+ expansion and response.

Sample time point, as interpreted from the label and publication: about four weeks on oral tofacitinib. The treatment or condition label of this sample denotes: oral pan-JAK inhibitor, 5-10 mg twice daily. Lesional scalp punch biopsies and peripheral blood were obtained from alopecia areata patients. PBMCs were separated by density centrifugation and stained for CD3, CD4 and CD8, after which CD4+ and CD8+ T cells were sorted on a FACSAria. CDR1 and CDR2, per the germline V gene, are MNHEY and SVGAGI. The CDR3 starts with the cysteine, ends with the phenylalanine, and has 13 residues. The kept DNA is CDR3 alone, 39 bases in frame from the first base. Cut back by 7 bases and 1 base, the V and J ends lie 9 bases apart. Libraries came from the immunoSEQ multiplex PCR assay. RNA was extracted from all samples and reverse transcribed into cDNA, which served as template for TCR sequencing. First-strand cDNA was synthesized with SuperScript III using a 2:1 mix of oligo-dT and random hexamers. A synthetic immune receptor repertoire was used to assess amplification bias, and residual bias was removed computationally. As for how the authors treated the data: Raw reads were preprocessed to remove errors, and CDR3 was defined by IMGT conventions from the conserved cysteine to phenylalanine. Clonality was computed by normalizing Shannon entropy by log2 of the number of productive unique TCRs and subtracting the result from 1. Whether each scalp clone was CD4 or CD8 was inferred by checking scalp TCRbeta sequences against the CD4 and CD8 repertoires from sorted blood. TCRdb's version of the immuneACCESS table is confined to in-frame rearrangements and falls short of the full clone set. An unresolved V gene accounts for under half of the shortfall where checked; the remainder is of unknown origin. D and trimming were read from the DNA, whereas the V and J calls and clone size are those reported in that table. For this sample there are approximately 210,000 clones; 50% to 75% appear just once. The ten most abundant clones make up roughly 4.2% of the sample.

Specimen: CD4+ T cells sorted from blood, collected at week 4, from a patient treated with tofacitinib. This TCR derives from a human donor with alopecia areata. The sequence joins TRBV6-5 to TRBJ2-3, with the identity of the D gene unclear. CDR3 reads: CASMRGGTDTQYF. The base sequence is TGTGCCAGCATGCGCGGAGGCACAGATACGCAGTATTTT.